These 20 T cell receptor beta chains share one sample of origin, sequenced in a study of radiotherapy plus CTLA-4 blockade in lung cancer. Assay: immunoSEQ multiplex PCR; the TCRdb copy retains only in-frame clones and omits some. The table records about 30,000 clones, around 85% of them present only once. Here the sequenced sample was peripheral blood, taken from a patient treated with radiotherapy plus ipilimumab. All receptors come from a human donor with non-small cell lung cancer who had stable disease on radiotherapy plus ipilimumab.

This chain joins TRBV9 and TRBJ2-3; D unclear. Germline CDR1 and CDR2: SGDLS and YYNGEE. The CDR3 sequence is 13 residues long. V was shortened by 0 bases and J by 6 bases, with 8 bases between the two germline ends. The CDR3 DNA follows: TGTGCCAGCAGCGTAGGGCCCGGGGATACGCAGTATTTT. Protein sequence: CASSVGPGDTQYF.

The CDR3 DNA reads as TGTGCCAGCAGCCCACCTAGCCCTATCTACGAGCAGTACTTC. This codes for CASSPPSPIYEQYF. This chain links TRBV7-9 with TRBJ2-7; possibly TRBD2 for D (5 bases). The CDR3 covers 14 residues. V lost 5 bases, J lost 3 bases, and 14 bases lay in between. Germline V CDR1 and CDR2: SEHNR, FQNEAQ (reference sequence). The complete variable domain, with remaining parts taken from reference TRBV7-9 and TRBJ2-7, reads DTGVSQNPRHKITKRGQNVTFRCDPISEHNRLYWYRQTLGQGPEFLTYFQNEAQLEKSRLLSDRFSAERPKGSFSTLEIQRTEQGDSAMYLCASSPPSPIYEQYFGPGTRLTVT.

The table lists this clone with a count of one. The V and J genes are TRBV7-3 and TRBJ1-1; D unclear. Trimming took 1 base from V and 1 from J, leaving 4 bases between them. This CDR3 has 13 amino acids. Germline V gives CDR1 SGHTA, CDR2 FQGTGA. CDR3 residues: CASSLIANTEAFF. In DNA form, the CDR3 reads TGTGCCAGCAGCTTAATCGCGAACACTGAAGCTTTCTTT. Supplemented by reference TRBV7-3 and TRBJ1-1, the full variable domain reads GAGVSQTPSNKVTEKGKYVELRCDPISGHTALYWYRQSLGQGPEFLIYFQGTGAADDSGLPNDRFFAVRPEGSVSTLKIQRTERGDSAVYLCASSLIANTEAFFGQGTRLTVV.

V usage is TRBV6-1 and J usage is TRBJ2-5; TRBD1 agrees at 8 bases. CDR3 length: 17 amino acids. In germline, CDR1 is MNHNS, CDR2 SASEGT. V shed 3 bases and J 1 base; nucleotides not matched to a gene: 10. CDR3: CASSDSGGGFRQETQYF. In DNA, the CDR3 is TGTGCCAGCAGTGATTCAGGGGGCGGTTTTCGCCAAGAGACCCAGTACTTC.

This clone was seen a single time. This CDR3 reads CASSPGAEKLFF. CDR3 coding DNA: TGTGCCAGCAGCCCCGGTGCTGAAAAACTGTTTTTT. The chain employs TRBV9 and TRBJ1-4; D is ambiguous. V gave up 4 bases and J gave up 7 bases, with 8 bases separating them. In germline, CDR1 is SGDLS, CDR2 YYNGEE. The CDR3 consists of 12 residues.

This clone was counted once. The rearrangement joins TRBV5-1 to TRBJ2-5; D ambiguous. V was cut by 8 bases and J by 5 bases, with 19 bases left in between. Germline assignment: CDR1 SGHRS and CDR2 YFSETQ. This CDR3 is 14 amino acids long. CDR3 sequence: CASNAQGGLETQYF. The CDR3 nucleotides are TGCGCCAGTAACGCCCAAGGTGGGTTGGAGACCCAGTACTTC. Supplemented by reference TRBV5-1 and TRBJ2-5, the full variable domain reads KAGVTQTPRYLIKTRGQQVTLSCSPISGHRSVSWYQQTPGQGLQFLFEYFSETQRNKGNFPGRFSGRQFSNSRSEMNVSTLELGDSALYLCASNAQGGLETQYFGPGTRLLVL.

The chain links TRBV18 to TRBJ2-1, with D maybe TRBD1 (6 bases). This CDR3 comprises 14 residues. Germline V gives CDR1 KGHSH, CDR2 LQKENI. Trimming cost V 6 bases and J 8 bases, with 17 bases left between them. The CDR3 reads CASSPVQGRHEQFF. The CDR3 DNA is TGTGCCAGCTCCCCTGTGCAGGGGCGTCATGAGCAGTTCTTC. The variable domain in full, with the rest retrieved from reference TRBV18 and TRBJ2-1, is NAGVMQNPRHLVRRRGQEARLRCSPMKGHSHVYWYRQLPEEGLKFMVYLQKENIIDESGMPKERFSAEFPKEGPSILRIQQVVRGDSAAYFCASSPVQGRHEQFFGPGTRLTVL.

The rearrangement joins TRBV5-5 to TRBJ1-3; D remains ambiguous. From germline, CDR1 is SGHKS and CDR2 YYEKEE (reference sequence). Trimming removed 4 bases at V and 3 bases at J, with 11 bases between. The CDR3 covers 14 residues. CDR3 amino acids: CASSDVSGGNTIYF. The DNA of the CDR3 is TGTGCCAGCAGCGACGTTTCGGGTGGAAACACCATATATTTT.

CDR3 sequence reads: CASSLTGGVYEQYF. In nucleotides, the CDR3 is TGTGCCAGCAGTTTAACGGGGGGCGTCTACGAGCAGTACTTC. J is TRBJ2-7 and V is TRBV27; D may be TRBD2 (7 bases). V lost 2 bases to trimming and J lost 3 bases, with 11 bases between them. The CDR3 is made up of 14 amino acids. Germline values: CDR1 MNHEY, CDR2 SMNVEV (reference sequence).

V usage is TRBV6-5 and J usage is TRBJ1-1; unclear D gene. The CDR3 has 14 residues. CDR1 is MNHEY and CDR2 is SVGAGI in the germline V gene. Trimming left V 6 bases short and J 5 bases short, with 16 bases between. The DNA for the CDR3 is TGTGCCAGCAGGAGTGGGCTCAGTGGGACTGAAGCTTTCTTT. Its translation: CASRSGLSGTEAFF.

The count of this clone is one. The chain combines TRBV15 with TRBJ1-6, with 7 positions matching TRBD1. Germline assignment: CDR1 LNHNV and CDR2 YYDKDF (reference sequence). The V segment lost 1 base and the J segment 8 bases; nucleotides outside the gene matches: 5. This CDR3 has 15 residues. CDR3 amino acids: CATSRGGQSYSPLHF. The CDR3 nucleotides read TGTGCCACCAGCAGAGGGGGACAGTCTTATTCACCCCTCCACTTT.

The chain couples TRBV27 to TRBJ2-2, with D hard to call. V lost 9 bases, J lost 2 bases, and 13 bases lay in between. The CDR3 is 14 amino acids. In germline, CDR1 is MNHEY, CDR2 SMNVEV (reference sequence). The CDR3 reads CASTQSLNTGELFF. In DNA, the CDR3 is TGTGCCAGTACCCAAAGCCTCAACACCGGGGAGCTGTTTTTT.

This rearrangement joins TRBV19 to TRBJ2-7, with 10 bases fitting TRBD2. Trimming removed 6 bases from V and 3 bases from J; junction bases left unmatched: 8. The CDR3 is made up of 15 amino acids. Germline-derived CDR1 and CDR2 are LNHDA and SQIVND (reference sequence). The CDR3: CASSPRSGGFYEQYF. CDR3 in DNA: TGTGCCAGTAGCCCTCGTAGCGGGGGGTTCTACGAGCAGTACTTC.

V is TRBV5-1 and J is TRBJ1-6, with D perhaps matching TRBD1 (5 bases). The V gene's germline CDR1 is SGHRS and CDR2 YFSETQ. CDR3 length: 16 residues. Trimming removed 0 bases at V and 9 bases at J, with 16 bases between. In DNA form, the CDR3 reads TGCGCCAGCAGCTTGGCCCCGAGGGACCACGGTTCACCCCTCCACTTT. Translating it yields CASSLAPRDHGSPLHF.

The genes are TRBV19 and TRBJ1-5, with D maybe TRBD1 (6 bases). This CDR3 comprises 15 residues. The V gene's germline CDR1 is LNHDA and CDR2 SQIVND (reference sequence). The V end lost 7 bases, the J end lost 0 bases, and 13 bases lay between the germline ends. The CDR3 region is CASTFDRTSNQPQHF. The CDR3 DNA sequence: TGTGCCAGTACCTTTGACAGGACTAGCAATCAGCCCCAGCATTTT. The entire variable domain, with the rest obtained from reference TRBV19 and TRBJ1-5, is as follows: DGGITQSPKYLFRKEGQNVTLSCEQNLNHDAMYWYRQDPGQGLRLIYYSQIVNDFQKGDIAEGYSVSREKKESFPLTVTSAQKNPTAFYLCASTFDRTSNQPQHFGDGTRLSIL.

J is TRBJ1-3 and V is TRBV11-2; D gene ambiguous. The CDR3 spans 17 residues. Looked up from germline, CDR1 is SGHAT and CDR2 is FQNNGV. V lost 0 bases, J lost 0 bases, and 12 bases lay in between. The CDR3 is CASSLDPSWFSGNTIYF. The DNA of the CDR3 is TGTGCCAGCAGCTTAGATCCCTCGTGGTTCTCTGGAAACACCATATATTTT.

The J gene is TRBJ1-4, the V gene TRBV11-2; 10 bases match TRBD1. With V trimmed by 3 bases and J by 8 bases, 15 bases remained unmatched. Germline values: CDR1 SGHAT, CDR2 FQNNGV. This CDR3 has 18 amino acids. The CDR3 loop is CASSLGQGFVHVGEKLFF. CDR3 bases: TGTGCCAGCAGCTTGGGACAGGGGTTCGTCCACGTCGGGGAAAAACTGTTTTTT.

J is TRBJ2-7 and V is TRBV29-1; 9 nucleotides align to TRBD1. The germline V gene has CDR1 SQVTM and CDR2 ANQGSEA. CDR3 size: 13 residues. Trimming removed 5 bases from V and 8 bases from J; junction bases left unmatched: 10. The DNA of the CDR3 is TGCAGCGTTCGAGGGACAGGGATGGTGAAGCAGTACTTC. Amino acids: CSVRGTGMVKQYF.

This clone came up once. CDR3 DNA sequence: TGTGCCAGCAGCTCCCCTAGCGGGGGGAACACCGGGGAGCTGTTTTTT. It yields the protein CASSSPSGGNTGELFF. The chain couples TRBV11-2 to TRBJ2-2; 10 bases map to TRBD2. Germline assignment: CDR1 SGHAT and CDR2 FQNNGV. This CDR3 comprises 16 residues. The J segment lost 1 base and the V segment lost 4 bases, leaving 3 bases of the junction unmatched.

The rearrangement links TRBV11-2 to TRBJ2-2; D call uncertain. Germline V CDR1 and CDR2: SGHAT, FQNNGV. Trimming shortened V by 4 bases and J by 4 bases, and 13 bases separated the two germline ends. The CDR3 consists of 15 residues. The CDR3 loop reads CASSSQTRFTGELFF. As DNA, the CDR3 is TGTGCCAGCAGCTCCCAAACACGATTCACCGGGGAGCTGTTTTTT.